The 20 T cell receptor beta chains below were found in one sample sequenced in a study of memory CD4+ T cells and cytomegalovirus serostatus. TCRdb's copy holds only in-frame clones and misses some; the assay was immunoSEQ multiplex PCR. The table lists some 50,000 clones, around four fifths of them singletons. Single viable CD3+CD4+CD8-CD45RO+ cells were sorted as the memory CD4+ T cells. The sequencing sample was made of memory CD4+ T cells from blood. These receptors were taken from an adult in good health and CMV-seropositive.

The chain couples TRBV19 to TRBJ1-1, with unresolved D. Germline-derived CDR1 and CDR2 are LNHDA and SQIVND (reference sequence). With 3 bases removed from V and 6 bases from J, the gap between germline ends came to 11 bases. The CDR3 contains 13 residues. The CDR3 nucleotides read TGTGCCAGTAGTATCTCTTTTGGGCCTGAAGCTTTCTTT. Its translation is CASSISFGPEAFF.

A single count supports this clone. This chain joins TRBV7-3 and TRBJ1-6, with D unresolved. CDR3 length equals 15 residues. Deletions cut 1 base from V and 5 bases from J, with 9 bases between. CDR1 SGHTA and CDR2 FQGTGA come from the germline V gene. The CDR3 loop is CASSLNRLDNSPLHF. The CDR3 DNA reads TGTGCCAGCAGCTTAAACCGACTGGATAATTCACCCCTCCACTTT.

CDR3 sequence reads: CASSLGWGQTYEQYF. CDR3 bases: TGCGCCAGCAGCTTGGGCTGGGGACAGACCTACGAGCAGTACTTC. V is TRBV5-1 and J is TRBJ2-7; 7 bases are a match to TRBD1. The CDR3 has 15 residues. Germline lookup yields CDR1 SGHRS and CDR2 YFSETQ. Trimming cost V 0 bases and J 2 bases; bases outside gene matches: 5. The full variable domain, its missing parts supplied by reference TRBV5-1 and TRBJ2-7, is KAGVTQTPRYLIKTRGQQVTLSCSPISGHRSVSWYQQTPGQGLQFLFEYFSETQRNKGNFPGRFSGRQFSNSRSEMNVSTLELGDSALYLCASSLGWGQTYEQYFGPGTRLTVT.

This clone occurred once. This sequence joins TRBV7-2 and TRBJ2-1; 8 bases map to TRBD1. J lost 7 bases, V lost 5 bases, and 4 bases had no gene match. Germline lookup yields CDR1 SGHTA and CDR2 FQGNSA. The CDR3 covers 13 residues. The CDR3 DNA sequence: TGTGCCAGCAGCGTGGACAGGGCGAATGAGCAGTTCTTC. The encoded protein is CASSVDRANEQFF.

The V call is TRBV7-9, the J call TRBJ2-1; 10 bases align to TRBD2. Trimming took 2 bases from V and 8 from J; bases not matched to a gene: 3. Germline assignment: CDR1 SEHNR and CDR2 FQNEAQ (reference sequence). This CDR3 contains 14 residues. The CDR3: CASSLLAGEDEQFF. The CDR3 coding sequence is TGTGCCAGCAGCTTACTAGCGGGGGAGGATGAGCAGTTCTTC.

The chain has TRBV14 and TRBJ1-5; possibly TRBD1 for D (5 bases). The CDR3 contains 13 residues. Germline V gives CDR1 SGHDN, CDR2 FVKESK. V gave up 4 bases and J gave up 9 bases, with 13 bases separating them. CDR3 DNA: TGTGCCAGCAGCCTGGGGCAACTTGGGCCCCAGCATTTT. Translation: CASSLGQLGPQHF.

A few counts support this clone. CDR3 region: CASTLTGTNIQYF. CDR3 nucleotides: TGTGCCAGCACCTTAACAGGGACGAACATTCAGTACTTC. The chain combines TRBV6-5 with TRBJ2-4, with a tentative D call TRBD1 (6 bases). Germline V gives CDR1 MNHEY, CDR2 SVGAGI. V dropped 7 bases and J dropped 7 bases, with 14 bases sitting between them. This CDR3 is built from 13 residues.

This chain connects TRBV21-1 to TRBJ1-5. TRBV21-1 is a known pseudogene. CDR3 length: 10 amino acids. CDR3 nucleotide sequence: TGTGCCAGCAAAAGGGACCCCCAGCATTTT. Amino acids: CASKRDPQHF.

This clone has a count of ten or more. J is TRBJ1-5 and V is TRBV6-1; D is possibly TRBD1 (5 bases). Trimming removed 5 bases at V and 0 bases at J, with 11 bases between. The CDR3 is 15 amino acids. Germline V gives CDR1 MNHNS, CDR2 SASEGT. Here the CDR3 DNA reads TGTGCCAGCAGTAGACAGTTTTATAGCAATCAGCCCCAGCATTTT. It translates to CASSRQFYSNQPQHF.

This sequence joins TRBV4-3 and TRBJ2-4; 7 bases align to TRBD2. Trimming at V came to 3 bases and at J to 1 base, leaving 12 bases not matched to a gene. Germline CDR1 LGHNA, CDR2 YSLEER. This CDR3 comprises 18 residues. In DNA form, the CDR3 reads TGCGCCAGCAGCCAGGCCGGGACTACTAGTTTGGCCAAAAACATTCAGTACTTC. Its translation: CASSQAGTTSLAKNIQYF.

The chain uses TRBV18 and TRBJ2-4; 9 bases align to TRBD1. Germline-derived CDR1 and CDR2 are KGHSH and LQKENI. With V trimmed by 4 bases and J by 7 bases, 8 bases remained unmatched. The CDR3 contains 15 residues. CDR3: CASSLSGTGNNIQYF. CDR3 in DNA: TGTGCCAGCTCACTCTCCGGGACAGGGAACAACATTCAGTACTTC.

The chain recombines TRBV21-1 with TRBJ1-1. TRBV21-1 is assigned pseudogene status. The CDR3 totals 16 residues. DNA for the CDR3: TGTGCCAGCAGCAAACCGACCGGGGGGGGATGCACTGAAGCTTTCTTT. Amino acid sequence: CASSKPTGGGCTEAFF.

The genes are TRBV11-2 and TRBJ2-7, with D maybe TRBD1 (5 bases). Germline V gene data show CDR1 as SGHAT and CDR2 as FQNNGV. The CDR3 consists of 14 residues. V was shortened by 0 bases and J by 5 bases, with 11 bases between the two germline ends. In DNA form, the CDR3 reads TGTGCCAGCAGCTTAGACAGGGCTTCCAACGAGCAGTACTTC. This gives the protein CASSLDRASNEQYF.

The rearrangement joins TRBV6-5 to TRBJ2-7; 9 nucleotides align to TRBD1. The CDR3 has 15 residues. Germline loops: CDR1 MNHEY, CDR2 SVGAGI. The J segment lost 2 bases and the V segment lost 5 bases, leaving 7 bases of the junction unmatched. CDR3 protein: CASSPRGQGTYEQYF. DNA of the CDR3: TGTGCCAGCAGTCCCCGAGGACAGGGGACCTACGAGCAGTACTTC.

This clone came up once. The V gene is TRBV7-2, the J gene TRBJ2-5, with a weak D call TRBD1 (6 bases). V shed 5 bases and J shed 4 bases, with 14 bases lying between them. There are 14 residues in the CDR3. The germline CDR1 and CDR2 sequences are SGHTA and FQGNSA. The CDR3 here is CASSPQGSGETQYF. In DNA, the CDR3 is TGTGCCAGCAGCCCACAGGGTAGTGGAGAGACCCAGTACTTC.

The DNA of the CDR3 is TGTGCCATCAGTGAGGGGACACTGAGAAACACCATATATTTT. This codes for CAISEGTLRNTIYF. V and J are TRBV10-3 and TRBJ1-3; a weak D match, TRBD1 (6 bases). From germline, CDR1 is ENHRY and CDR2 SYGVKD. The CDR3 is 14 residues long. V lost 2 bases to trimming and J lost 5 bases, with 10 bases between them.

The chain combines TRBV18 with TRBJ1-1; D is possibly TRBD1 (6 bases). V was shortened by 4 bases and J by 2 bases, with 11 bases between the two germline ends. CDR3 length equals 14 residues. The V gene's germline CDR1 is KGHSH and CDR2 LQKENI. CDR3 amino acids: CASSLTQGNTEAFF. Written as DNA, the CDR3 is TGTGCCAGCTCACTGACACAGGGTAACACTGAAGCTTTCTTT.

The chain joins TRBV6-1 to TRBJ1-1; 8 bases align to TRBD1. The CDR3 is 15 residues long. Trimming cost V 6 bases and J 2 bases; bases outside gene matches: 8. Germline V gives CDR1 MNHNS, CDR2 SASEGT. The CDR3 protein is CASRARDRRNTEAFF. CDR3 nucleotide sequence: TGTGCCAGCAGGGCTCGGGACAGGCGAAACACTGAAGCTTTCTTT.

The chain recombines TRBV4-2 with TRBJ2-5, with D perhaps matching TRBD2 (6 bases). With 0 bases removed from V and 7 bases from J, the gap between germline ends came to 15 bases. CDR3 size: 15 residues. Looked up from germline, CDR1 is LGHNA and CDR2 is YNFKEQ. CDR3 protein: CASSQEVAGLGTQYF. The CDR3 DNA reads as TGTGCCAGCAGCCAAGAAGTTGCGGGGCTAGGGACCCAGTACTTC.

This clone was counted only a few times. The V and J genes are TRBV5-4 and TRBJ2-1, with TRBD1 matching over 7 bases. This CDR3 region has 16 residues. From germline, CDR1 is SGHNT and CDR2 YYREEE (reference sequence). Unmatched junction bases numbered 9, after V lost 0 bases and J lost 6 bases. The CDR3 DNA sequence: TGTGCCAGCAGCTTGGCGGGCGACAGGGCCCGCAATGAGCAGTTCTTC. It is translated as CASSLAGDRARNEQFF.